The source of this TCR beta chain is a study of identical twins. Overall study findings and caveats: For out-of-frame beta sequences, excess twin sharing was weaker.

Unique molecular identifiers were in the cDNA, with template-switch universal primer binding. TCRdb passed the 5' RACE reads through MiXCR, listing each CDR3 protein once. The table lists more than 600,000 distinct CDR3 sequences, 15% to 20% of them singletons. This clonotype showed up just a few times. Its matching antigen is unknown. Germline CDR1 and CDR2: ENHRY and SYGVKD. J gave up 6 bases and V 11 bases, and 9 bases lay outside the gene matches. CDR3 size: 14 residues. These data are also associated with another study on T cells expressing NK-cell markers. That report notes: Six donors had dominant NKG2C+ clonotypes that comprised about 1.0-7.5% of their CD8+ T cells. The CD3+CD56-NKG2C+ fraction of several donors was also led by these clonotypes.

This clonotype originated in a woman aged 18-29 years in good health. J is TRBJ2-1 and V is TRBV10-3, with 11 bases that match TRBD1. Sequencing was performed on PBMCs. The CDR3 here is CAAYPGTGGNEQFF. The CDR3 nucleotides are TGTGCCGCCTACCCCGGGACAGGGGGCAATGAGCAGTTCTTC.